Below, 27 T cell receptor beta chains from the same sample are listed, as sequenced in a study of blood T cell repertoires in COVID-19. Assay: immunoSEQ multiplex PCR; the TCRdb copy retains only in-frame clones and omits some. This repertoire shows around 25,000 clones, nearly 75% found once; its top ten account for around 21%. Sequencing was carried out using peripheral blood. Source of these receptors: a human donor in a cohort sampled during active or convalescent COVID-19.

The chain uses TRBV6-1 and TRBJ2-5; 7 bases are a match to TRBD2. With 2 bases clipped from V and 5 bases from J, the junction kept 8 bases outside the gene matches. The germline CDR1 and CDR2 sequences are MNHNS and SASEGT. The CDR3 extends over 15 amino acids. This CDR3 is CASSEYPGGGETQYF. The CDR3 coding sequence is TGTGCCAGCAGTGAATACCCGGGAGGAGGGGAGACCCAGTACTTC.

This chain links TRBV4-1 with TRBJ1-3; D remains unclear. The CDR3 contains 18 residues. Trimming removed 0 bases from V and 1 base from J, with 16 bases in between. Germline lookup yields CDR1 MGHRA and CDR2 YSYEKL. Written as DNA, the CDR3 is TGCGCCAGCAGCCAAGATTGGAGGAGCGCCGTTTCTGGAAACACCATATATTTT. This encodes CASSQDWRSAVSGNTIYF.

This chain uses TRBV6-5 with TRBJ1-1, with 9 nucleotides matching TRBD1. Germline V CDR1 and CDR2: MNHEY, SVGAGI. Trimming took 4 bases from V and 4 from J; bases not matched to a gene: 7. The CDR3 runs to 15 residues. CDR3 region: CASSSQGARSTEAFF. In DNA form, the CDR3 reads TGTGCCAGCAGTTCACAGGGGGCGAGGTCCACTGAAGCTTTCTTT.

This rearrangement joins TRBV4-1 to TRBJ1-5; D possibly corresponds to TRBD1 (6 bases). Germline V lookup: CDR1 MGHRA, CDR2 YSYEKL. The CDR3 runs to 14 residues. Trimming pared 4 bases from V and 2 bases from J, leaving 9 bases between. The CDR3 protein is CASSLSGGNQPQHF. Here the CDR3 DNA reads TGCGCCAGCAGCCTTTCAGGGGGCAATCAGCCCCAGCATTTT.

The V call is TRBV27, the J call TRBJ2-5; TRBD2 matches at 8 bases. CDR1 is MNHEY, CDR2 SMNVEV, per germline (reference sequence). This CDR3 spans 17 amino acids. J gave up 5 bases and V 5 bases, and 16 bases lay outside the gene matches. In nucleotides, the CDR3 is TGTGCCAGCAGTCCCCGATGGAGCGGGAGTAATCACGAGACCCAGTACTTC. Translating it yields CASSPRWSGSNHETQYF.

J is TRBJ1-1 and V is TRBV28, with D perhaps TRBD1 (6 bases). CDR1 is MDHEN, CDR2 SYDVKM, per germline. V was shortened by 2 bases and J by 0 bases, with 7 bases between the two germline ends. This CDR3 is built from 14 residues. CDR3 region: CASSLRQVNTEAFF. The CDR3 DNA reads TGTGCCAGCAGTTTAAGACAGGTGAACACTGAAGCTTTCTTT. Looking up the rest from reference TRBV28 and TRBJ1-1 gives the full variable domain: DVKVTQSSRYLVKRTGEKVFLECVQDMDHENMFWYRQDPGLGLRLIYFSYDVKMKEKGDIPEGYSVSREKKERFSLILESASTNQTSMYLCASSLRQVNTEAFFGQGTRLTVV.

The chain links TRBV19 to TRBJ1-2, with D unclear. The V end lost 1 base, the J end lost 8 bases, and 8 bases lay between the germline ends. CDR1 and CDR2 from the germline V gene are LNHDA and SQIVND (reference sequence). The CDR3 spans 12 residues. This CDR3 reads CASSIAGDGYTF. The CDR3 coding sequence is TGTGCCAGTAGTATAGCCGGAGACGGCTACACCTTC. The full variable domain, its missing parts supplied by reference TRBV19 and TRBJ1-2, is DGGITQSPKYLFRKEGQNVTLSCEQNLNHDAMYWYRQDPGQGLRLIYYSQIVNDFQKGDIAEGYSVSREKKESFPLTVTSAQKNPTAFYLCASSIAGDGYTFGSGTRLTVV.

V and J are TRBV18 and TRBJ1-5; possibly TRBD1 for D (5 bases). This CDR3 comprises 15 residues. V lost 2 bases and J lost 7, with 15 bases in between. From germline, CDR1 is KGHSH and CDR2 LQKENI. This CDR3 reads CASSPSAGLVQPQHF. CDR3 nucleotide sequence: TGTGCCAGCTCACCATCGGCAGGGCTGGTCCAGCCCCAGCATTTT.

The chain couples TRBV18 to TRBJ2-1; TRBD2 might be the D (6 bases). Germline V gene lookup returns CDR1 KGHSH and CDR2 LQKENI. CDR3 length: 18 residues. The V end lost 0 bases, the J end lost 10 bases, and 25 bases lay between the germline ends. CDR3 sequence: CASSPPRNLGLAPGEQFF. CDR3 sequence (DNA): TGTGCCAGCTCACCACCGAGGAATTTGGGACTCGCCCCAGGAGAGCAGTTCTTC.

As regards this clone: This same CDR3 is encoded by further DNA sequences in the sample. The V gene is TRBV30, the J gene TRBJ1-1, with TRBD1 as a possible D gene (5 bases). The CDR3 is 15 residues long. Trimming shortened V by 4 bases and J by 2 bases, and 17 bases separated the two germline ends. Germline assignment: CDR1 GTSNPN and CDR2 SVGIG (reference sequence). The CDR3 is CAWTFPGQGNTEAFF. The CDR3 DNA sequence: TGTGCCTGGACCTTCCCTGGGCAGGGCAACACTGAAGCTTTCTTT.

The chain employs TRBV21-1 and TRBJ1-2; whether TRBD1, the table's D call, matches the DNA was not checked. TRBV21-1 has pseudogene status. This CDR3 spans 16 amino acids. The CDR3 DNA sequence: TGTGCCAGCAGCAAAGGGGGGAACAGGGGTGGATATGGCTACACCTTC. It specifies CASSKGGNRGGYGYTF.

This clone was seen a handful of times. The chain joins TRBV5-1 to TRBJ1-4, with D possibly TRBD1 on 6 matching bases. Trimming stripped 1 base from V and 6 bases from J, with 10 bases between. Germline loops: CDR1 SGHRS, CDR2 YFSETQ. CDR3 size: 14 residues. CDR3 in amino acids: CASSLQGRDEKLFF. The CDR3 nucleotides read TGCGCCAGCAGCTTGCAGGGGAGGGATGAAAAACTGTTTTTT.

The gene calls are TRBV7-9 and TRBJ1-2; a possible D gene is TRBD1 (5 bases). V gave up 2 bases and J gave up 2 bases, with 12 bases separating them. Germline V gene data show CDR1 as SEHNR and CDR2 as FQNEAQ (reference sequence). The CDR3 runs to 15 residues. The CDR3, as DNA: TGTGCCAGCAGCTTACCCTCGACAGCAAACTATGGCTACACCTTC. The encoded protein is CASSLPSTANYGYTF.

V is TRBV3-1 (or the pseudogene TRBV3-2) and J is TRBJ1-1; D call uncertain. V was pared by 5 bases and J by 0 bases, with 7 bases between. The CDR3 contains 13 residues. Germline CDR1 LGHDT, CDR2 YNNKEL (reference sequence). The DNA of the CDR3 is TGTGCCAGCAGCTCAGTCATGAACACTGAAGCTTTCTTT. Amino acid sequence: CASSSVMNTEAFF.

The chain combines TRBV7-9 with TRBJ1-4, with D hard to call. The V end was cut by 1 base, the J end by 0 bases, with 12 bases between. The CDR3 loop spans 17 amino acids. Germline lookup yields CDR1 SEHNR and CDR2 FQNEAQ (reference sequence). CDR3 loop: CASSLGRRGSTNEKLFF. The CDR3 DNA reads as TGTGCCAGCAGCTTAGGGAGACGGGGATCAACTAATGAAAAACTGTTTTTT. The whole variable domain, remainder taken from reference TRBV7-9 and TRBJ1-4, is DTGVSQNPRHKITKRGQNVTFRCDPISEHNRLYWYRQTLGQGPEFLTYFQNEAQLEKSRLLSDRFSAERPKGSFSTLEIQRTEQGDSAMYLCASSLGRRGSTNEKLFFGSGTQLSVL.

V usage is TRBV13 and J usage is TRBJ2-7; 9 bases match TRBD1. This CDR3 comprises 16 residues. Trimming at V came to 0 bases and at J to 2 bases, leaving 5 bases not matched to a gene. CDR1 is PRHDT, CDR2 FYEKMQ, per germline (reference sequence). The CDR3 DNA is TGTGCCAGCAGCTTAGGCGGGACAGGGACTCCCTACGAGCAGTACTTC. This gives the protein CASSLGGTGTPYEQYF.

This clone was seen more than once but under ten times. The chain joins TRBV2 to TRBJ1-5, with TRBD1 matching 8 bases. J lost 7 bases, V lost 5 bases, and 16 bases had no gene match. The V gene's germline CDR1 is SNHLY and CDR2 FYNNEI. The CDR3 has 17 amino acids. The CDR3 DNA sequence: TGTGCCAGCAGTACTCACGGGACAGGTCTCAAGGGACAGCCCCAGCATTTT. It codes for CASSTHGTGLKGQPQHF.

V is TRBV7-2 and J is TRBJ2-3; D perhaps matches TRBD2 (7 bases). Germline CDR1 reads SGHTA; CDR2 reads FQGNSA. This CDR3 region has 17 residues. V was shortened by 5 bases and J by 2 bases, with 20 bases between the two germline ends. CDR3 sequence (DNA): TGTGCCAGCAGCCGCATTGGGAGGGGGTGGAACACAGATACGCAGTATTTT. Amino acids: CASSRIGRGWNTDTQYF.

This clone was picked up one time. The chain is built from TRBV27 and TRBJ2-7, with 7 bases aligning to TRBD1. In germline, CDR1 is MNHEY, CDR2 SMNVEV (reference sequence). CDR3 length: 15 amino acids. V was pared by 5 bases and J by 1 base, with 8 bases of the junction left unmatched. The CDR3 spells CASSTWDSLSYEQYF. The CDR3 DNA follows: TGTGCCAGCAGTACTTGGGACAGCTTATCCTACGAGCAGTACTTC.

The genes are TRBV28 and TRBJ1-1; perhaps TRBD1 as D (6 bases). The CDR3 covers 15 residues. Germline V gene sequence: CDR1 MDHEN, CDR2 SYDVKM. V shed 4 bases and J shed 1 base, with 13 bases lying between them. The CDR3 DNA reads as TGTGCCAGCAGTTCGCAGGGGCTCCGGAACACTGAAGCTTTCTTT. Translating gives CASSSQGLRNTEAFF. Looking up the rest from reference TRBV28 and TRBJ1-1 gives the full variable domain: DVKVTQSSRYLVKRTGEKVFLECVQDMDHENMFWYRQDPGLGLRLIYFSYDVKMKEKGDIPEGYSVSREKKERFSLILESASTNQTSMYLCASSSQGLRNTEAFFGQGTRLTVV.

The J gene is TRBJ1-5, the V gene TRBV4-1, with 7 positions matching TRBD1. J lost 5 bases, V lost 6 bases, and 4 bases had no gene match. CDR3 length equals 13 residues. Germline V gene lookup returns CDR1 MGHRA and CDR2 YSYEKL. CDR3 amino acids: CASSTGEDQPQHF. The CDR3 DNA reads as TGCGCCAGCAGTACAGGGGAGGATCAGCCCCAGCATTTT.

The gene calls are TRBV7-8 and TRBJ2-7; D perhaps matches TRBD2 (6 bases). Trimming shortened V by 1 base and J by 4 bases, and 23 bases separated the two germline ends. The CDR3 contains 18 residues. Germline assignment: CDR1 SGHVS and CDR2 FQNEAQ. The CDR3 spells CASSLDRGPGRRGYEQYV. Written as DNA, the CDR3 is TGTGCCAGCAGCTTAGATCGAGGGCCCGGGCGGCGGGGATACGAGCAGTACGTC.

By sample fraction, this clone is medium-sized (0.01 to 0.1%). The chain joins TRBV6-1 to TRBJ1-6, with D maybe TRBD1 (6 bases). Germline V CDR1 and CDR2: MNHNS, SASEGT. Trimming took off 2 bases at V and 6 bases at J, with 11 bases between the two ends. This CDR3 has 15 residues. CDR3 residues: CASSERTAINSPLHF. The CDR3 DNA follows: TGTGCCAGCAGTGAACGGACAGCAATTAATTCACCCCTCCACTTT.

The V gene is TRBV5-1, the J gene TRBJ2-4, with no clear D. The CDR3 is made up of 14 amino acids. Germline V gene sequence: CDR1 SGHRS, CDR2 YFSETQ. Trimming took 0 bases from V and 8 from J, leaving 12 bases between them. The CDR3 protein is CASSLAVVTDIQYF. The DNA for the CDR3 is TGCGCCAGCAGCTTGGCCGTGGTTACAGACATTCAGTACTTC.

The chain couples TRBV9 to TRBJ1-3, with 7 positions matching TRBD1. Germline V lookup: CDR1 SGDLS, CDR2 YYNGEE. This CDR3 region has 13 residues. The V segment lost 4 bases and the J segment 6 bases; nucleotides outside the gene matches: 4. The CDR3 DNA reads as TGTGCCAGCAGCCCGGGACAGCCAAACACCATATATTTT. Translated: CASSPGQPNTIYF.

The rearrangement uses TRBV29-1 and TRBJ2-7, with D possibly matching TRBD2 (7 bases). In germline, CDR1 is SQVTM, CDR2 ANQGSEA. The CDR3 contains 12 residues. The V gene lost 6 bases and the J gene lost 4 bases, with 13 bases spanning the gap. The CDR3 protein is CSVREGGYEQYF. CDR3 DNA sequence: TGCAGCGTCAGGGAGGGGGGGTACGAGCAGTACTTC.

The chain couples TRBV5-5 to TRBJ1-2; no clear D. Germline V lookup: CDR1 SGHKS, CDR2 YYEKEE (reference sequence). V was clipped by 0 bases and J by 4 bases, with 10 bases between them. This CDR3 has 14 amino acids. CDR3: CASSLADRLYGYTF. The CDR3 DNA is TGTGCCAGCAGCTTGGCTGATAGACTCTATGGCTACACCTTC.